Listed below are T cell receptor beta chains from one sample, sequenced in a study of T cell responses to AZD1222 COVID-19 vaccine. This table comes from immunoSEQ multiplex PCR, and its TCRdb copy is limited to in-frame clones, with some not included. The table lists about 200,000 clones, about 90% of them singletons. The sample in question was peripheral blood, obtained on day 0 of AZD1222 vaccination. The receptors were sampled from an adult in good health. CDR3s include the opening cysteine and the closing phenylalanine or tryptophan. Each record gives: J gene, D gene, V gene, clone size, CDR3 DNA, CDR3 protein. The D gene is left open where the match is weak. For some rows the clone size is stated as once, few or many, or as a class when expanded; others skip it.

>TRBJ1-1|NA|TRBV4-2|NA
TGTGCCAGCAGCCAAGAGGGGACGGTGAACACTGAAGCTTTCTTT
CASSQEGTVNTEAFF
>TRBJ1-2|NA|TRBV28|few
TGTGCCACCAGGGTAGCGGGCTACACCTTC
CATRVAGYTF
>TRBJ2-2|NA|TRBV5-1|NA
TGCGCCAGCAGCTTCCTACAGGGGAACACCGGGGAGCTGTTTTTT
CASSFLQGNTGELFF
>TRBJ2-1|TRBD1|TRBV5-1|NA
TGCGCCAGCAGATATATCGACAGGGCCTACAATGAGCAGTTCTTC
CASRYIDRAYNEQFF
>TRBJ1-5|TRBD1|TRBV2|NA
TGTGCCAGCGCCTCCTACAGGGGGCAGGGCAATCAGCCCCAGCATTTT
CASASYRGQGNQPQHF
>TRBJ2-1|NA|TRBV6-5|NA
TGTGCCACCACCCGGGGCCCATCGGGTGGCAATGAGCAGTTCTTC
CATTRGPSGGNEQFF
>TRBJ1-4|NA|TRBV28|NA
TGTGCCACCAATCCGGACCGTCTTAATGAAAAACTGTTTTTT
CATNPDRLNEKLFF
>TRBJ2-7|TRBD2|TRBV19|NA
TGTGCCAGTAGTATTGGGTCTAGCGGGGGCGAGCAGTACTTC
CASSIGSSGGEQYF
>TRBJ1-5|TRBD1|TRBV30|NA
TGTGCCTTGACTCTTCGACAGGGGGGTCAGCCCCAGCATTTT
CALTLRQGGQPQHF
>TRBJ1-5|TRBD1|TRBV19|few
TGTGCCAGTAGTCCAAGGACAGGGTATAGCAATCAGCCCCAGCATTTT
CASSPRTGYSNQPQHF
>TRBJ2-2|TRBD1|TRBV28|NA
TGTGCCAGCAGTTTTCTGGGACAGAAGAACACCGGGGAGCTGTTTTTT
CASSFLGQKNTGELFF
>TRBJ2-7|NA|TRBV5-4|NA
TGTGCCAGCAGCCTTCTCGAATCCTACGAGCAGTACTTC
CASSLLESYEQYF
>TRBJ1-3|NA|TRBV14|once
TGTGCCAGCAGCCAAGTACTCGGGCCGGTCGGAGAGGGAAACACCATATATTTT
CASSQVLGPVGEGNTIYF
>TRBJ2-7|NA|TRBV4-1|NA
TGCGCCAGCAGCCAAGCCATGGATTCAGGGCACTCCTACGAGCAGTACTTC
CASSQAMDSGHSYEQYF
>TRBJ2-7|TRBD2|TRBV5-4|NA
TGTGCCAGCAGCTTGGTACCCCCTAGCGGGGGGCGTGGAGAGCAGTACTTC
CASSLVPPSGGRGEQYF
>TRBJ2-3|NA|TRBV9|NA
TGTGCCAGCAGTCGCAGGGAGGTTGTGTATTTT
CASSRREVVYF
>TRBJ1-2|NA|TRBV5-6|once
TGTGCCAGCAGCTTTGGAGGGAGAATCAACTATGGCTACACCTTC
CASSFGGRINYGYTF
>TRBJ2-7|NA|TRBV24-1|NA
TGTGCCACCAGTGATTCTTACGGCTACGAGCAGTACTTC
CATSDSYGYEQYF